Below, 18 T cell receptor beta chains from the same sample are listed, as sequenced in a study of blood T cell repertoires in COVID-19. Method: immunoSEQ multiplex PCR; TCRdb's copy keeps in-frame clones and lacks some. The sample yields a few hundred thousand clones, approximately 85% seen once. The sample was peripheral blood. These receptor sequences come from a woman of 80 years or more with COVID-19, enrolled during active disease.

J is TRBJ2-1 and V is TRBV30; 13 nucleotides agree with TRBD2. Germline V gene sequence: CDR1 GTSNPN, CDR2 SVGIG (reference sequence). The V gene end was trimmed by 2 bases and the J gene end by 10 bases; junction bases not matched to a gene: 5. The CDR3 is 14 amino acids. CDR3 in amino acids: CAWSRGLAGAEQFF. The CDR3 nucleotides are TGTGCCTGGAGTCGCGGACTAGCGGGAGCCGAGCAGTTCTTC.

Concerning this clone: One end of the junction fails to match germline, which may point to a read error. This chain joins TRBV18 and TRBJ2-7; D possibly corresponds to TRBD2 (6 bases). CDR1 is KGHSH and CDR2 is LQKENI in the germline V gene. The CDR3 spans 14 residues. Written as DNA, the CDR3 is TGTGCCAGCTCACCCCGCCGGGACTCCCACGAGCAGTACTTC. Its protein is CASSPRRDSHEQYF.

The chain is built from TRBV25-1 and TRBJ1-5; D gene ambiguous. Germline V gene lookup returns CDR1 MGHDK and CDR2 SYGVNS. V gave up 2 bases and J gave up 5 bases, with 16 bases separating them. This CDR3 is 16 amino acids long. CDR3 nucleotide sequence: TGTGCCAGCAGTGAAGCCCGCAGGACTCGGTATCAGCCCCAGCATTTT. Amino acids: CASSEARRTRYQPQHF.

This clone appeared once. This chain links TRBV28 with TRBJ2-7, with a weak D call TRBD1 (6 bases). The germline V gene encodes CDR1 MDHEN and CDR2 SYDVKM. Deletions cut 8 bases from V and 2 bases from J, with 7 bases between. This CDR3 comprises 11 residues. The CDR3 bases are TGTGCCAGCGGGACACCCTACGAGCAGTACTTC. Amino acids: CASGTPYEQYF.

The CDR3 loop reads CASSESKEPPPDTQYF. The CDR3 coding sequence is TGCGCCAGCAGTGAGTCGAAGGAGCCCCCCCCAGATACGCAGTATTTT. The rearrangement joins TRBV10-1 to TRBJ2-3, with D unresolved. Germline V gene sequence: CDR1 WNHNN, CDR2 SYGVQD (reference sequence). This CDR3 region has 16 residues. Trimming pared 0 bases from V and 4 bases from J, leaving 14 bases between.

V gene TRBV4-1 combines with J gene TRBJ1-1; D possibly corresponds to TRBD1 (6 bases). Germline V gene sequence: CDR1 MGHRA, CDR2 YSYEKL. The CDR3 spans 13 residues. Trimming took off 3 bases at V and 5 bases at J, with 10 bases between the two ends. CDR3 DNA sequence: TGCGCCAGCAGCCAGAGGGGGGGAACTGAAGCTTTCTTT. Encoded protein: CASSQRGGTEAFF.

This clone was counted a single time. This chain links TRBV19 with TRBJ2-1, with D unresolved. Germline V gene lookup returns CDR1 LNHDA and CDR2 SQIVND (reference sequence). This CDR3 region has 10 residues. V lost 8 bases and J lost 7, with 6 bases in between. The CDR3 here is CASAQNEQFF. The DNA of the CDR3 is TGTGCCAGTGCACAAAATGAGCAGTTCTTC.

Regarding this clone: Other nucleotide sequences in the sample specify the same CDR3. The chain carries TRBV18 and TRBJ2-5, with D possibly matching TRBD2 (5 bases). Between the trimmed V and J ends, which lost 6 bases and 4 bases, there was a span of 9 bases. The length of the CDR3 is 12 residues. Germline CDR1 KGHSH, CDR2 LQKENI. The CDR3 reads CASSPGGETQYF. The CDR3 DNA reads as TGTGCCAGCTCCCCCGGAGGAGAGACCCAGTACTTC.

The gene calls are TRBV7-9 and TRBJ1-1; TRBD1 matches 8 bases. Trimming at V came to 3 bases and at J to 5 bases, leaving 5 bases not matched to a gene. CDR1 and CDR2 (germline): SEHNR, FQNEAQ (reference sequence). This CDR3 is 14 amino acids long. The CDR3 nucleotides are TGTGCCAGCAGCTTTGGGACAGGTAAAACTGAAGCTTTCTTT. Its protein is CASSFGTGKTEAFF.

This chain uses TRBV30 with TRBJ2-2; D unclear. This CDR3 has 13 residues. V was clipped by 1 base and J by 1 base, with 4 bases between them. Germline V lookup: CDR1 GTSNPN, CDR2 SVGIG (reference sequence). The CDR3: CAWSAQNTGELFF. CDR3 bases: TGTGCCTGGAGTGCCCAGAACACCGGGGAGCTGTTTTTT.

J is TRBJ1-3 and V is TRBV25-1; tentatively, D is TRBD1 (6 bases). The CDR3 sequence is 14 residues long. Germline V gene lookup returns CDR1 MGHDK and CDR2 SYGVNS. V shed 4 bases and J shed 2 bases, with 9 bases lying between them. In DNA form, the CDR3 reads TGTGCCAGCAGTGTTACAGGGACTGGAAACACCATATATTTT. As protein: CASSVTGTGNTIYF.

V is TRBV10-3 and J is TRBJ1-6; D perhaps matches TRBD1 (6 bases). Germline loops: CDR1 ENHRY, CDR2 SYGVKD. V lost 8 bases and J 10 bases, leaving 15 bases between the germline ends. The CDR3 runs to 13 residues. The CDR3 is CAIRREGGSPLHF. As DNA, the CDR3 is TGTGCCATCCGAAGGGAGGGGGGCTCACCCCTCCACTTT.

This clone has only a few counts. The V gene is TRBV19, the J gene TRBJ1-2; 9 nucleotides align to TRBD1. J lost 2 bases, V lost 3 bases, and 4 bases had no gene match. Per the germline V gene, CDR1 is LNHDA and CDR2 is SQIVND (reference sequence). CDR3 size: 15 residues. Written as DNA, the CDR3 is TGTGCCAGTAGTATGTGGGGGACAGGGAACTATGGCTACACCTTC. It codes for CASSMWGTGNYGYTF. Drawing the rest from reference TRBV19 and TRBJ1-2, the complete variable domain is DGGITQSPKYLFRKEGQNVTLSCEQNLNHDAMYWYRQDPGQGLRLIYYSQIVNDFQKGDIAEGYSVSREKKESFPLTVTSAQKNPTAFYLCASSMWGTGNYGYTFGSGTRLTVV.

This clone was picked up a small number of times. A junction end diverges from the germline sequence, so it may reflect a read error. This chain uses TRBV7-9 with TRBJ1-2; D call uncertain. This CDR3 is built from 15 residues. Germline assignment: CDR1 SEHNR and CDR2 FQNEAQ (reference sequence). CDR3 in amino acids: CASSLAPTVFYGYTF. The CDR3 DNA is TGTGCCAGCAGCCTAGCACCTACAGTGTTCTATGGCTACACCTTC. The complete variable domain, with remaining parts taken from reference TRBV7-9 and TRBJ1-2, reads DTGVSQNPRHKITKRGQNVTFRCDPISEHNRLYWYRQTLGQGPEFLTYFQNEAQLEKSRLLSDRFSAERPKGSFSTLEIQRTEQGDSAMYLCASSLAPTVFYGYTFGSGTRLTVV.

The gene calls are TRBV7-9 and TRBJ2-3; 15 bases are shared with TRBD2. The CDR3 runs 16 residues. Germline V gives CDR1 SEHNR, CDR2 FQNEAQ (reference sequence). Losses at the gene ends were 5 bases for V and 5 bases for J; bases not matched to a gene: 5. CDR3 coding DNA: TGTGCCAGCAGCCTAGGACTAGCGGGAGGGAGAGATACGCAGTATTTT. Translated: CASSLGLAGGRDTQYF.

This clone has just a few counts. The gene calls are TRBV9 and TRBJ1-2, with 12 positions matching TRBD1. CDR1 is SGDLS, CDR2 YYNGEE, per germline. This CDR3 is 14 amino acids long. Trimming cost V 3 bases and J 8 bases; bases outside gene matches: 5. The CDR3 region has the DNA TGTGCCAGCAGCGACGAGGGGACAGGGGGCGGCTACACCTTC. It yields the protein CASSDEGTGGGYTF.

The genes are TRBV5-6 and TRBJ2-2; D is possibly TRBD1 (5 bases). Germline V lookup: CDR1 SGHDT, CDR2 YYEEEE. The CDR3 loop spans 15 amino acids. Trimming stripped 4 bases from V and 3 bases from J, with 13 bases between. As DNA, the CDR3 is TGTGCCAGCAGCCCCCCAGGGTCATACACCGGGGAGCTGTTTTTT. Translated, it gives CASSPPGSYTGELFF.

The chain uses TRBV14 and TRBJ2-2; D is unresolved. CDR3 length: 17 amino acids. Germline values: CDR1 SGHDN, CDR2 FVKESK. Trimming left V 3 bases short and J 0 bases short, with 14 bases between. CDR3 DNA sequence: TGTGCCAGCAGCCAGCACTCCGGGTCCTCGAACACCGGGGAGCTGTTTTTT. Protein product: CASSQHSGSSNTGELFF.